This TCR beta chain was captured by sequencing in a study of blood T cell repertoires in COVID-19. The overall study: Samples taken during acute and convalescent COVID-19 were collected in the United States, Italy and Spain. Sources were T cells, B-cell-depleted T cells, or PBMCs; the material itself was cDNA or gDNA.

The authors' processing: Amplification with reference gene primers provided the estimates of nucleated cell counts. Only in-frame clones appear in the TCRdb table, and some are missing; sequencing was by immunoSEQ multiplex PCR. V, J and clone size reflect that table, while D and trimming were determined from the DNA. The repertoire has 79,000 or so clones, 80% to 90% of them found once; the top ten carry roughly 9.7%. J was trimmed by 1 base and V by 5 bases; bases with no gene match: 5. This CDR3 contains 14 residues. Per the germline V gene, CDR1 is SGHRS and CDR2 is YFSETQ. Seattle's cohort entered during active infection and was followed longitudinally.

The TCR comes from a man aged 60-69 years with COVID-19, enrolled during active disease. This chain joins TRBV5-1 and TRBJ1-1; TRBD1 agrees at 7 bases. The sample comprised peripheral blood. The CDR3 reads CASSDQGGNTEAFF. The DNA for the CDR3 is TGCGCCAGCAGTGACCAGGGGGGGAACACTGAAGCTTTCTTT.